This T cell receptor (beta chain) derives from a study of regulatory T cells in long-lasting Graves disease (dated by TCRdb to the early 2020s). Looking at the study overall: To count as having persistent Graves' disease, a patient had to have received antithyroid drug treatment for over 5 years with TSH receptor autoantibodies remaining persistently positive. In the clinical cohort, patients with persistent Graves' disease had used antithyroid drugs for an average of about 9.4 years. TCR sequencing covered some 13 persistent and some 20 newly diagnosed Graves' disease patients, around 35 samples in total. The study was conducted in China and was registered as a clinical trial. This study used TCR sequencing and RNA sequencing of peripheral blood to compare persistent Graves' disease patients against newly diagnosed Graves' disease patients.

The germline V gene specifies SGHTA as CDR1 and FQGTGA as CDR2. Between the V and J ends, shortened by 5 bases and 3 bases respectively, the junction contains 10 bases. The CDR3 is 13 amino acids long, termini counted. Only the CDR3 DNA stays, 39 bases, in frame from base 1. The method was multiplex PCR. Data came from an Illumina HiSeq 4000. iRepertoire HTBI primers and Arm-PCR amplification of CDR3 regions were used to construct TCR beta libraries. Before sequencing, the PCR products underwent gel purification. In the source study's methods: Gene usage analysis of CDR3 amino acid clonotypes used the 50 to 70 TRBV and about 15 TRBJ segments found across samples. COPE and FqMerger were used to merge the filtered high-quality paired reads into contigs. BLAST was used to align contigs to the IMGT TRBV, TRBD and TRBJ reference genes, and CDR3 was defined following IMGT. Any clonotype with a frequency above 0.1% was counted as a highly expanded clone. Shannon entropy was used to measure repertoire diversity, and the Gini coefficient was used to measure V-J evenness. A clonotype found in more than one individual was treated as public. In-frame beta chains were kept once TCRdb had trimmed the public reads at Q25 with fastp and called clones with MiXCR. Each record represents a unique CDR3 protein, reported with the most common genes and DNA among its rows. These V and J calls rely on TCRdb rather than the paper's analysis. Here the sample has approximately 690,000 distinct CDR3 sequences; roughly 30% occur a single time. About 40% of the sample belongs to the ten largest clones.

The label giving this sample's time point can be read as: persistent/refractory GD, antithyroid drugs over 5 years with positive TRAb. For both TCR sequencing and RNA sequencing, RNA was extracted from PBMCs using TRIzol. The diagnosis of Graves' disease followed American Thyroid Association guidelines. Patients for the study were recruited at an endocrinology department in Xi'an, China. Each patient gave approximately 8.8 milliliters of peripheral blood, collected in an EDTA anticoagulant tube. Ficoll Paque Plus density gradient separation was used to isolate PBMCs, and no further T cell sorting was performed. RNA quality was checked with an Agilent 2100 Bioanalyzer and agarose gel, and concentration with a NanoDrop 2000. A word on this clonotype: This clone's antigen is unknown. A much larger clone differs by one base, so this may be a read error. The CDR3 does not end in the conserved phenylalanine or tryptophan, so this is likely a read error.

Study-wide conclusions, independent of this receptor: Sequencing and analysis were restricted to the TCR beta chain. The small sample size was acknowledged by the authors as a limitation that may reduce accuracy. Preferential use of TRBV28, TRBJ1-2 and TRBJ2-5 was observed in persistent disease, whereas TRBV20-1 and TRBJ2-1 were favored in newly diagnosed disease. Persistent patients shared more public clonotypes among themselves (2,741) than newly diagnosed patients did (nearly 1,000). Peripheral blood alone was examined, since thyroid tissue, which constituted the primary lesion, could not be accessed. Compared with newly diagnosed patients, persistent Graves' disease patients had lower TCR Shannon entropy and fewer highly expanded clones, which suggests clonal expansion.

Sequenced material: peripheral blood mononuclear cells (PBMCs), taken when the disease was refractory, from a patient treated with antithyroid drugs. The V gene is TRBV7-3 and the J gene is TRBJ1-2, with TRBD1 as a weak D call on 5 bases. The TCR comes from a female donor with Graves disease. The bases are TGTGCCAGCAGCCACCGGGGGGACTATGGCTACACCCTC. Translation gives CASSHRGDYGYTL.